This is a list of T cell receptor beta chains from one sample in a study of T cell repertoires in ileal Crohn's disease. Using immunoSEQ multiplex PCR, the repertoire was profiled, and TCRdb retains in-frame clones only, with some absent. The sample lists about 12,000 clones, over 60% occurring once. The sequenced sample was ileal tissue. These receptors all stem from an adult with Crohn's disease. CDR3s include the opening cysteine and the closing phenylalanine or tryptophan. A D gene is named only where the DNA matches it firmly. Rows give clone size only sometimes, using once, few, many, or a class for an expanded clone.

size: medium-sized
V: TRBV28
J: TRBJ1-2
D: NA
CDR3: CASSLSLPGERGYTF
DNA: TGTGCCAGCAGTTTATCACTCCCAGGGGAGAGGGGCTACACCTTC

size: NA
V: TRBV27
J: TRBJ2-3
D: TRBD2
CDR3: CASSLKRGGTDTQYF
DNA: TGTGCCAGCAGTTTGAAGCGGGGGGGCACAGATACGCAGTATTTT

size: few
V: TRBV6-1
J: TRBJ1-2
D: NA
CDR3: CASQSTGWDYGYTF
DNA: TGTGCCAGCCAATCGACCGGTTGGGACTATGGCTACACCTTC

size: NA
V: TRBV5-1
J: TRBJ2-3
D: NA
CDR3: CASSFEGRGTDTQYF
DNA: TGCGCCAGCAGCTTCGAGGGCCGGGGCACAGATACGCAGTATTTT

size: NA
V: TRBV11-2
J: TRBJ2-1
D: NA
CDR3: CASSFSGQLTNEQFF
DNA: TGTGCCAGCAGCTTCTCGGGTCAGTTGACCAATGAGCAGTTCTTC

size: NA
V: TRBV12-5
J: TRBJ1-1
D: TRBD1
CDR3: CASGIRDRGSTEAFF
DNA: TGTGCTAGTGGAATACGCGACAGGGGAAGCACTGAAGCTTTCTTT

size: few
V: TRBV30
J: TRBJ1-6
D: NA
CDR3: CAWSVADGSPLHF
DNA: TGTGCCTGGAGTGTAGCGGATGGATCACCCCTCCACTTT

size: NA
V: TRBV11-2
J: TRBJ2-5
D: NA
CDR3: CASSLNQGRETQYF
DNA: TGTGCCAGCAGCTTAAATCAGGGTCGGGAGACCCAGTACTTC

size: NA
V: TRBV5-1
J: TRBJ1-2
D: NA
CDR3: CASSSSTDDYGYTF
DNA: TGCGCCAGCAGCTCGTCGACTGATGACTATGGCTACACCTTC

size: NA
V: TRBV25-1
J: TRBJ2-2
D: NA
CDR3: CASSENGQAWGTGELFF
DNA: TGTGCCAGCAGTGAAAACGGGCAGGCTTGGGGCACCGGGGAGCTGTTTTTT

size: NA
V: TRBV12-2
J: TRBJ2-7
D: NA
CDR3: CASRFVGLAGGDEQYF
DNA: TGTGCAAGTCGCTTCGTAGGGTTAGCGGGGGGGGACGAGCAGTACTTC

size: NA
V: TRBV28
J: TRBJ1-3
D: NA
CDR3: CASSIGVISGNTIYF
DNA: TGTGCCAGCAGTATAGGAGTTATCTCTGGAAACACCATATATTTT

size: NA
V: TRBV10-2
J: TRBJ1-1
D: NA
CDR3: CASSIDGEAFF
DNA: TGCGCCAGCAGCATAGACGGTGAAGCTTTCTTT

size: once
V: TRBV19
J: TRBJ1-2
D: NA
CDR3: CASSIMVFYGYTF
DNA: TGTGCCAGTAGTATTATGGTTTTCTATGGCTACACCTTC

size: NA
V: TRBV4-2
J: TRBJ2-1
D: NA
CDR3: CASSQDWPTTSYNEQFF
DNA: TGTGCCAGCAGCCAAGATTGGCCTACCACTTCCTACAATGAGCAGTTCTTC

size: medium-sized
V: TRBV2
J: TRBJ2-7
D: TRBD2
CDR3: CASSDVAGPPYSSYEQYF
DNA: TGTGCCAGCAGTGACGTAGCGGGGCCCCCCTATAGCTCCTACGAGCAGTACTTC

size: NA
V: TRBV5-5
J: TRBJ2-7
D: NA
CDR3: CASSLLTSYEQYF
DNA: TGTGCCAGCAGCTTACTCACCTCCTACGAGCAGTACTTC

size: NA
V: TRBV5-1
J: TRBJ2-2
D: NA
CDR3: CASSLYPVGNTGELFF
DNA: TGCGCCAGCAGCTTGTATCCGGTTGGGAACACCGGGGAGCTGTTTTTT

size: NA
V: TRBV6-1
J: TRBJ1-5
D: NA
CDR3: CASSGQMSNQPQHF
DNA: TGTGCCAGCAGTGGACAGATGAGCAATCAGCCCCAGCATTTT